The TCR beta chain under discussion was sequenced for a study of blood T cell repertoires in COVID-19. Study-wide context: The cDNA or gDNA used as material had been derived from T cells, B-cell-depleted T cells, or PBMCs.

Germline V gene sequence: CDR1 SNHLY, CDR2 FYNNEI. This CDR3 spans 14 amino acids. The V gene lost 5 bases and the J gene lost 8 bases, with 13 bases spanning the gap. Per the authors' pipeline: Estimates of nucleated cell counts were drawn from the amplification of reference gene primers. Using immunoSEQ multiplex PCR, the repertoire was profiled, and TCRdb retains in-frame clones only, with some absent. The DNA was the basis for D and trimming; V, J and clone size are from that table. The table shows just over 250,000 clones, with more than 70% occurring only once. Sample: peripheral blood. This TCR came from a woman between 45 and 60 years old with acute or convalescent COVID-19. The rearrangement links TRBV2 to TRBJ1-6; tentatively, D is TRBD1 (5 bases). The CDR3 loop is CASSSSTGDSPLHF. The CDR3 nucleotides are TGTGCCAGCAGTTCGTCCACGGGGGATTCACCCCTCCACTTT.